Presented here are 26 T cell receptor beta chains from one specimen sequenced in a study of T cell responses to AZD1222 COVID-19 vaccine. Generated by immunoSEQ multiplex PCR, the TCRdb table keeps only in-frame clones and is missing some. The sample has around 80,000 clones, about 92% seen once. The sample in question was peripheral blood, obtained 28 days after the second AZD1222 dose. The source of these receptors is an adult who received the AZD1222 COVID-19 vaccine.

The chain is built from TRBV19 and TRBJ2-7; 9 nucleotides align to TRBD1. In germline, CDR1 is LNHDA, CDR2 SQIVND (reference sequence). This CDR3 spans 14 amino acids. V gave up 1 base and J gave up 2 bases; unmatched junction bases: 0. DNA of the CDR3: TGTGCCAGTAGTATAGGGACAGGGGCCTACGAGCAGTACTTC. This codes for CASSIGTGAYEQYF.

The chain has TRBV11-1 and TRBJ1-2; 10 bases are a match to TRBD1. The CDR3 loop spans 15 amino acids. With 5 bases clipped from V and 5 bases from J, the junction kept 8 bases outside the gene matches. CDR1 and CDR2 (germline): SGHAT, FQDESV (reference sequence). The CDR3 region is CASSQDRGNWYGYTF. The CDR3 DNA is TGTGCCAGCAGCCAGGACAGGGGGAACTGGTATGGCTACACCTTC.

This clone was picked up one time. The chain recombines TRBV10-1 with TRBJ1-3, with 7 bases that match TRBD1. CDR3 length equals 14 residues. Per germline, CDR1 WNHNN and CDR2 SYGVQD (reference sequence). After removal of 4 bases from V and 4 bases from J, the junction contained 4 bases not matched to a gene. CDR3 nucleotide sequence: TGCGCCAGCAGTGGACAGGGAAGCGGAAACACCATATATTTT. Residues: CASSGQGSGNTIYF.

CDR3 sequence reads: CAISGTSGSYNEQFF. The CDR3 region has the DNA TGTGCCATCAGTGGGACTAGCGGCTCCTACAATGAGCAGTTCTTC. The chain is built from TRBV10-3 and TRBJ2-1, with 10 positions matching TRBD2. The CDR3 sequence is 15 residues long. V lost 4 bases and J lost 0; bases outside the gene matches: 0. Germline V gene lookup returns CDR1 ENHRY and CDR2 SYGVKD.

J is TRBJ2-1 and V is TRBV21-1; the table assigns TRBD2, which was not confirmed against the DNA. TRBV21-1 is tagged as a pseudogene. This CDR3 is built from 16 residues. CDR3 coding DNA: TGTGCCAGCAGCAAAGTATTAGCGGGAGGGCCGGATGAGCAGTTCTTC. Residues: CASSKVLAGGPDEQFF.

The CDR3 loop reads CASTGTGGFFSDEQYF. Here the CDR3 DNA reads TGTGCCAGCACGGGGACAGGGGGCTTCTTTAGCGACGAGCAGTACTTC. The V call is TRBV28, the J call TRBJ2-7; 12 nucleotides align to TRBD1. The CDR3 has 16 residues. Germline loops: CDR1 MDHEN, CDR2 SYDVKM. After removal of 7 bases from V and 5 bases from J, the junction contained 12 bases not matched to a gene.

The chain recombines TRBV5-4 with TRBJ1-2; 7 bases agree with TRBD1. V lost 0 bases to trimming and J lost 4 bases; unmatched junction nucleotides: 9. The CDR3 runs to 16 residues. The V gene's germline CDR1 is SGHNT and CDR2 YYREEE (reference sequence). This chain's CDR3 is CASSLVGRGVGYGYTF. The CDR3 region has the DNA TGTGCCAGCAGCTTGGTGGGCAGGGGGGTTGGCTATGGCTACACCTTC.

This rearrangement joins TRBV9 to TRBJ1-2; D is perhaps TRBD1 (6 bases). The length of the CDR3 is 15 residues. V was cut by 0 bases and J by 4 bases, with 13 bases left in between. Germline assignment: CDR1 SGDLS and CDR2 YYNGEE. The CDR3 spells CASSVDPGQLYGYTF. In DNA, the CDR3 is TGTGCCAGCAGCGTAGACCCCGGACAGCTCTATGGCTACACCTTC.

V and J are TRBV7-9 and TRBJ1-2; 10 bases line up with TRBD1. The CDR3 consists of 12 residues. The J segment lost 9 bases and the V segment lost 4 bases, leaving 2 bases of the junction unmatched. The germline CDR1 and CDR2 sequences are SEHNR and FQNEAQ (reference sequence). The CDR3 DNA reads TGTGCCAGCAGCTCGGACAGGGGGAGCTACACCTTC. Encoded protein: CASSSDRGSYTF.

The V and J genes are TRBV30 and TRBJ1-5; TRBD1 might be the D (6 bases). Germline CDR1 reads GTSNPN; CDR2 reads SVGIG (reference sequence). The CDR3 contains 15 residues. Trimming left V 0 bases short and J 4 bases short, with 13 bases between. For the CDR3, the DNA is TGTGCCTGGAGTGTACAGGGACCCAGAAATCAGCCCCAGCATTTT. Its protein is CAWSVQGPRNQPQHF.

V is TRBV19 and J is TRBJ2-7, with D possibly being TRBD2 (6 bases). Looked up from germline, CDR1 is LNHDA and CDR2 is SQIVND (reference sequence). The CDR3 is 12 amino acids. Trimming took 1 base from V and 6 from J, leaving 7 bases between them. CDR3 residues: CASSIVGGEQYF. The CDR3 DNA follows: TGTGCCAGTAGTATAGTGGGGGGCGAGCAGTACTTC.

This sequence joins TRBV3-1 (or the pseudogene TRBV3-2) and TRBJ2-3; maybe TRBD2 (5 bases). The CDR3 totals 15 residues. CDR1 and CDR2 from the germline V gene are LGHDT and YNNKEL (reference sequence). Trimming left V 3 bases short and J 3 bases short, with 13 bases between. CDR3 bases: TGTGCCAGCAGCCATATCCTCCGAGGGACAGATACGCAGTATTTT. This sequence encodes CASSHILRGTDTQYF.

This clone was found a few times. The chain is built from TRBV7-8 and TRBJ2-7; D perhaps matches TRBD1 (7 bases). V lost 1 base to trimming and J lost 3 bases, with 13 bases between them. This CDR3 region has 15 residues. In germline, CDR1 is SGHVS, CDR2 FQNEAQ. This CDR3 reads CASSLDYRGGYEQYF. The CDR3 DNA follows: TGTGCCAGCAGCTTAGATTACAGGGGAGGCTACGAGCAGTACTTC.

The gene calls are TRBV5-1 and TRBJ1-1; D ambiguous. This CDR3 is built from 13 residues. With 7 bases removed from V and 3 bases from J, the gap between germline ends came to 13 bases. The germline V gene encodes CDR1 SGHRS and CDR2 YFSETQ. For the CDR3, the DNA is TGCGCCAGCCGGAAGGACGGGTACACTGAAGCTTTCTTT. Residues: CASRKDGYTEAFF.

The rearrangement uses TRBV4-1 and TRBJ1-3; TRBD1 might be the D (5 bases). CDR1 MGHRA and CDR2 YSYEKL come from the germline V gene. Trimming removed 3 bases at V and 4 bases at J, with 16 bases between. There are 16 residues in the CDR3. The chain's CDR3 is CASSHPQGMGGNTIYF. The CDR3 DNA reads TGCGCCAGCAGCCACCCCCAGGGCATGGGGGGAAACACCATATATTTT.

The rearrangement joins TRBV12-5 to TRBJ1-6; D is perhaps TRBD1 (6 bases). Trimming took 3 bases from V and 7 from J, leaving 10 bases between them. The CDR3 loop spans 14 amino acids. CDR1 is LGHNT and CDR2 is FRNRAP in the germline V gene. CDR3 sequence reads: CASGLEGVNSPLHF. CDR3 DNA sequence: TGTGCTAGTGGTTTAGAGGGGGTCAATTCACCCCTCCACTTT.

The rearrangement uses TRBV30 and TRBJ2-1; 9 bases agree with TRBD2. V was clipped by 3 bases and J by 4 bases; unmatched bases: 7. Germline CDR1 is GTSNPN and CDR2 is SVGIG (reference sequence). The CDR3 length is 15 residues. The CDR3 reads CAWSRRLAEYNEQFF. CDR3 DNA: TGTGCCTGGAGCAGGAGACTAGCGGAGTACAATGAGCAGTTCTTC.

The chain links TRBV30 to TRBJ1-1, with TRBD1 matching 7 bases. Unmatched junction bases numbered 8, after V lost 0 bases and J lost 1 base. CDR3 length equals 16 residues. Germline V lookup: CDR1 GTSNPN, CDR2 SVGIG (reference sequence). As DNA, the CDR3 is TGTGCCTGGAGTGTACCCCACTCAGGGGGGAACACTGAAGCTTTCTTT. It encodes CAWSVPHSGGNTEAFF.

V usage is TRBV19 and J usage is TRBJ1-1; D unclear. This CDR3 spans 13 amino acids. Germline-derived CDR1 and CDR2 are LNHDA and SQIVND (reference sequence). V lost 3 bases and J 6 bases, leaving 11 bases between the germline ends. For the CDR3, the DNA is TGTGCCAGTAGTATCCGGGGAATGGCTGAAGCTTTCTTT. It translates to CASSIRGMAEAFF.

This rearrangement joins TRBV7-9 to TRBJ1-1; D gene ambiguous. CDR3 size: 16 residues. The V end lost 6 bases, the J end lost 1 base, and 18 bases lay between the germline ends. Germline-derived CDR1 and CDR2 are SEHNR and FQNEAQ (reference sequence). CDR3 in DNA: TGTGCCAGCAGACACCTCCGAGGACGGAAGAACACTGAAGCTTTCTTT. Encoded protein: CASRHLRGRKNTEAFF.

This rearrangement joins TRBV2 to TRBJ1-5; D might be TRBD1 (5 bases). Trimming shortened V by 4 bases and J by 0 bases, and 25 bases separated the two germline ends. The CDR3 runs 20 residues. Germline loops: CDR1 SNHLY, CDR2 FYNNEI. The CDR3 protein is CASSVSPGTGGVYSNQPQHF. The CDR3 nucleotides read TGTGCCAGCAGTGTGTCCCCGGGGACGGGGGGGGTTTATAGCAATCAGCCCCAGCATTTT.

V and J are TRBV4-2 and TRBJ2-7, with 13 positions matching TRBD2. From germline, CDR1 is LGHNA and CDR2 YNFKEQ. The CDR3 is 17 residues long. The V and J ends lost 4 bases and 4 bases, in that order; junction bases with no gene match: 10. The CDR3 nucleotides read TGTGCCAGCAGCCCCAAGGTAGGACTAGCGGGAGAATACGAGCAGTACTTC. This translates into CASSPKVGLAGEYEQYF.

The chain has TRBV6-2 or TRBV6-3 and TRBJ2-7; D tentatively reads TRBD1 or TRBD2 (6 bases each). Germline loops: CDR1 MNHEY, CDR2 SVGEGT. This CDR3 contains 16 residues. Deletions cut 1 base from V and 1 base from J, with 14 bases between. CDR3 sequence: CASSYLRGALSYEQYF. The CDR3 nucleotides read TGTGCCAGCAGTTACTTGAGGGGGGCCCTTTCCTACGAGCAGTACTTC.

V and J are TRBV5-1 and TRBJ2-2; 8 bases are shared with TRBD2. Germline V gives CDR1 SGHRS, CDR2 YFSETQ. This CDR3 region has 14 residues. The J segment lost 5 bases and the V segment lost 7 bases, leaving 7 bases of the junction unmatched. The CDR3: CASRPTSATGELFF. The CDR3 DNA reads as TGCGCCAGCCGCCCGACTAGCGCGACCGGGGAGCTGTTTTTT. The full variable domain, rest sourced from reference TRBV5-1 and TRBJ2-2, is KAGVTQTPRYLIKTRGQQVTLSCSPISGHRSVSWYQQTPGQGLQFLFEYFSETQRNKGNFPGRFSGRQFSNSRSEMNVSTLELGDSALYLCASRPTSATGELFFGEGSRLTVL.

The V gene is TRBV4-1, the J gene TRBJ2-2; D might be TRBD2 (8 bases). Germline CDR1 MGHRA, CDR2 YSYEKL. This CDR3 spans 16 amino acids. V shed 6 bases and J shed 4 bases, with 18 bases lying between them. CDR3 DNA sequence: TGCGCCAGCAGGAGGGGGCTAGCGGGCCCCACCGGGGAGCTGTTTTTT. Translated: CASRRGLAGPTGELFF.

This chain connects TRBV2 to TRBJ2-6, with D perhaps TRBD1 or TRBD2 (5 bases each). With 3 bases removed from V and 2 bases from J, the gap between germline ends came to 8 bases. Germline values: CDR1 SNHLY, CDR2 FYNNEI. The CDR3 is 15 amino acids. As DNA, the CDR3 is TGTGCCAGCAGTGAGGGGGAAGCTGGGGCCAACGTCCTGACTTTC. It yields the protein CASSEGEAGANVLTF.